This is a list of T cell receptor beta chains from one sample in a study of cytomegalovirus exposure and HLA in healthy donors. TCRdb keeps only in-frame clones here, not all; method: immunoSEQ multiplex PCR. The table lists approximately 200,000 clones, about 77% of them singletons. The sample comprised PBMCs. The receptors shown here come from a man aged 25-45 years in good health and CMV-seropositive. Each CDR3 is given with its conserved first and last residue. D genes are given only for firm matches. Size tells how often a clone was seen (once, few, many) or the class of an expanded clone, and some rows leave it out.

clone size: -
V gene: TRBV4-2
J gene: TRBJ1-6
D gene: TRBD1
CDR3 DNA: TGTGCCAGCAGCCGAGGTTTGCGACAGGGCACACCCCTCCACTTT
CDR3 protein: CASSRGLRQGTPLHF

clone size: -
V gene: TRBV4-2
J gene: TRBJ1-6
D gene: TRBD1
CDR3 DNA: TGTGCCAGCAGCCAAATACAGGGGGGCGATTCACCCCTCCACTTT
CDR3 protein: CASSQIQGGDSPLHF

clone size: -
V gene: TRBV5-1
J gene: TRBJ2-7
D gene: TRBD2
CDR3 DNA: TGCGCCAGCAGCTTGGAAGGAGGAGCGGGAGGGGGGGAGCAGTACTTC
CDR3 protein: CASSLEGGAGGGEQYF

clone size: -
V gene: TRBV9
J gene: TRBJ2-1
D gene: -
CDR3 DNA: TGTGCCAGCAGCGTAGCGACAAATGAGCAGTTCTTC
CDR3 protein: CASSVATNEQFF

clone size: few
V gene: TRBV6-5
J gene: TRBJ1-3
D gene: -
CDR3 DNA: TGTGCCAGCAGTCCGATACCCAGGGTTGGGAACACCATATATTTT
CDR3 protein: CASSPIPRVGNTIYF

clone size: -
V gene: TRBV2
J gene: TRBJ2-1
D gene: TRBD2
CDR3 DNA: TGTGCCAGCAGGGGGGCGTCTAGCGGGAGCTCCCGCTCCTACAATGAGCAGTTCTTC
CDR3 protein: CASRGASSGSSRSYNEQFF

clone size: -
V gene: TRBV11-2
J gene: TRBJ2-5
D gene: -
CDR3 DNA: TGTGCCAGCAGCTTTCCCCTTGCGGAGACCCAGTACTTC
CDR3 protein: CASSFPLAETQYF

clone size: -
V gene: TRBV30
J gene: TRBJ1-5
D gene: -
CDR3 DNA: TGTGCCTGGAGTGCGGGGGTAACGAGCAATCAGCCCCAGCATTTT
CDR3 protein: CAWSAGVTSNQPQHF

clone size: -
V gene: TRBV5-1
J gene: TRBJ2-1
D gene: TRBD1
CDR3 DNA: TGCGCCAGCAGCTTGGGCCGGGACAGGGTCTACAATGAGCAGTTCTTC
CDR3 protein: CASSLGRDRVYNEQFF

clone size: -
V gene: TRBV9
J gene: TRBJ1-1
D gene: -
CDR3 DNA: TGTGCCAGCAGCGCTTACAGGGAAGGGAACACTGAAGCTTTCTTT
CDR3 protein: CASSAYREGNTEAFF

clone size: -
V gene: TRBV4-2
J gene: TRBJ2-3
D gene: -
CDR3 DNA: TGTGCCAGCAGCCAAGAAGGCGGGGGCTCCACAGATACGCAGTATTTT
CDR3 protein: CASSQEGGGSTDTQYF

clone size: -
V gene: TRBV7-9
J gene: TRBJ2-7
D gene: TRBD1
CDR3 DNA: TGTGCCAGCAGCCGGACAGGGGGAGGCTCCTACGAGCAGTACTTC
CDR3 protein: CASSRTGGGSYEQYF

clone size: -
V gene: TRBV20-1
J gene: TRBJ2-1
D gene: -
CDR3 DNA: TGCAGTGCCTACGTCACCCTTGAGCAGTTCTTC
CDR3 protein: CSAYVTLEQFF

clone size: once
V gene: TRBV7-3
J gene: TRBJ2-5
D gene: TRBD2
CDR3 DNA: TGTGCCAGCACCTTAACCCCGGGACTAGAGGTCCCAGAGACCCAGTACTTC
CDR3 protein: CASTLTPGLEVPETQYF

clone size: few
V gene: TRBV11-3
J gene: TRBJ2-1
D gene: TRBD2
CDR3 DNA: TGTGCCAGCAGCTTACCAACTAGCGGGGCCGAGCAGTTCTTC
CDR3 protein: CASSLPTSGAEQFF

clone size: few
V gene: TRBV25-1
J gene: TRBJ1-3
D gene: -
CDR3 DNA: TGTGCCAGCAGTCCCCTTGGAGGGTCTAACACCATATATTTT
CDR3 protein: CASSPLGGSNTIYF

clone size: few
V gene: TRBV4-1
J gene: TRBJ1-5
D gene: -
CDR3 DNA: TGCGCCAGCAGCCAAGATGGGGGGGGACTTAATCAGCCCCAGCATTTT
CDR3 protein: CASSQDGGGLNQPQHF

clone size: -
V gene: TRBV29-1
J gene: TRBJ2-7
D gene: TRBD1
CDR3 DNA: TGCAGCGCCCGACAGGGTAACTACGAGCAGTACTTC
CDR3 protein: CSARQGNYEQYF

clone size: few
V gene: TRBV7-9
J gene: TRBJ1-5
D gene: -
CDR3 DNA: TGTTCCAGCAGCCTTCGTAATCAGCCCCAGCATTTT
CDR3 protein: CSSSLRNQPQHF

clone size: -
V gene: TRBV7-2
J gene: TRBJ2-2
D gene: TRBD2
CDR3 DNA: TGTGCCAGCAGCCGTGGTGCTAGCGGGAACACCGGGGAGCTGTTTTTT
CDR3 protein: CASSRGASGNTGELFF

clone size: -
V gene: TRBV29-1
J gene: TRBJ2-1
D gene: -
CDR3 DNA: TGCAGCGTTGAAGGGTTGGGCGGGAAGGAATACAATGAGCAGTTCTTC
CDR3 protein: CSVEGLGGKEYNEQFF

clone size: -
V gene: TRBV7-2
J gene: TRBJ2-5
D gene: TRBD2
CDR3 DNA: TGTGCCAGCAGCTTAGCGTCAGCGGGGGGCGCCACCTCCCAGTACTTC
CDR3 protein: CASSLASAGGATSQYF

clone size: -
V gene: TRBV29-1
J gene: TRBJ2-7
D gene: TRBD2
CDR3 DNA: TGCAGCGCTTTAGCGGGAGGGCCACACGAGCAGTACTTC
CDR3 protein: CSALAGGPHEQYF

clone size: -
V gene: TRBV10-3
J gene: TRBJ2-2
D gene: -
CDR3 DNA: TGTGCCATCAGTGAGGGCAGTTCGAACACCGGGGAGCTGTTTTTT
CDR3 protein: CAISEGSSNTGELFF

clone size: -
V gene: TRBV7-9
J gene: TRBJ1-1
D gene: -
CDR3 DNA: TGTGCCAGCAGCCGCACTGAAGCTTTCTTT
CDR3 protein: CASSRTEAFF

clone size: -
V gene: TRBV9
J gene: TRBJ2-3
D gene: TRBD2
CDR3 DNA: TGTGCCAGCAGCGTCCTAGCGGGGGAGTCAGATACGCAGTATTTT
CDR3 protein: CASSVLAGESDTQYF

clone size: -
V gene: TRBV9
J gene: TRBJ1-2
D gene: -
CDR3 DNA: TGTGCCAGCAGCGTAGCTCTCTCTCCCTATGGCTACACCTTC
CDR3 protein: CASSVALSPYGYTF

clone size: -
V gene: TRBV9
J gene: TRBJ1-2
D gene: TRBD1
CDR3 DNA: TGTGCCAGCAGCGTAGGTCAGGACAGGGGTCTTGCTGGCTACACCTTC
CDR3 protein: CASSVGQDRGLAGYTF

clone size: -
V gene: TRBV7-2
J gene: TRBJ2-7
D gene: -
CDR3 DNA: TGTGCCAGCAGCTTAGTAGTAGACAGCTCCTACGAGCAGTACTTC
CDR3 protein: CASSLVVDSSYEQYF

clone size: -
V gene: TRBV29-1
J gene: TRBJ2-3
D gene: TRBD2
CDR3 DNA: TGCAGCGTGGCAGATAGCGGGAGCACAGATACGCAGTATTTT
CDR3 protein: CSVADSGSTDTQYF

clone size: -
V gene: TRBV7-8
J gene: TRBJ2-7
D gene: TRBD1
CDR3 DNA: TGTGCCAGCAGTCCACAGGGGTTCGAGCAGTACTTC
CDR3 protein: CASSPQGFEQYF

clone size: -
V gene: TRBV5-1
J gene: TRBJ2-7
D gene: TRBD1
CDR3 DNA: TGCGCCAGCAGCCCGCGGACAGGGAGAGACTACGAGCAGTACTTC
CDR3 protein: CASSPRTGRDYEQYF

clone size: -
V gene: TRBV28
J gene: TRBJ2-7
D gene: TRBD1
CDR3 DNA: TGTGCCAGCAGTTTATGGGGGACAGGGTCCTACGAGCAGTACTTC
CDR3 protein: CASSLWGTGSYEQYF

clone size: -
V gene: TRBV28
J gene: TRBJ1-5
D gene: -
CDR3 DNA: TGTGCCAGCAGTTTAAGGGGCCACAATCAGCCCCAGCATTTT
CDR3 protein: CASSLRGHNQPQHF

clone size: few
V gene: TRBV5-4
J gene: TRBJ2-1
D gene: TRBD2
CDR3 DNA: TGTGCCAGCAGCTCCGGACTAGCGCACAATGAGCAGTTCTTC
CDR3 protein: CASSSGLAHNEQFF

clone size: medium-sized
V gene: TRBV28
J gene: TRBJ2-7
D gene: TRBD1
CDR3 DNA: TGTGCCAGCAGTTTTCTCCAGGGGGCCTACGAGCAGTACTTC
CDR3 protein: CASSFLQGAYEQYF

clone size: -
V gene: TRBV2
J gene: TRBJ2-1
D gene: TRBD2
CDR3 DNA: TGTGCCAGCAGTGCCGGGACTAGCGGTGTTAATGAGCAGTTCTTC
CDR3 protein: CASSAGTSGVNEQFF

clone size: -
V gene: TRBV7-7
J gene: TRBJ2-1
D gene: TRBD2
CDR3 DNA: TGTGCTAGCAGCTTGGGTGGCGGGAGGAGGAGCGAGCAGTTCTTC
CDR3 protein: CASSLGGGRRSEQFF

clone size: -
V gene: TRBV7-2
J gene: TRBJ2-7
D gene: TRBD2
CDR3 DNA: TGTGCCAGCAGCTTAGCCAGCGGGGATTTCCACGAGCAGTACTTC
CDR3 protein: CASSLASGDFHEQYF

clone size: -
V gene: TRBV2
J gene: TRBJ2-2
D gene: TRBD2
CDR3 DNA: TGTGCCAGCATGGGACTAGCTCTCACCGGGGAGCTGTTTTTT
CDR3 protein: CASMGLALTGELFF

clone size: -
V gene: TRBV5-4
J gene: TRBJ2-1
D gene: -
CDR3 DNA: TGTGCCAGCAGGCCCAAGGGAGGCACCTACAATGAGCAGTTCTTC
CDR3 protein: CASRPKGGTYNEQFF

clone size: -
V gene: TRBV7-9
J gene: TRBJ1-6
D gene: -
CDR3 DNA: TGTGCCAGCAGCATAGGTAATGGGGACTATTCACCCCTCCACTTT
CDR3 protein: CASSIGNGDYSPLHF

clone size: -
V gene: TRBV7-9
J gene: TRBJ1-1
D gene: -
CDR3 DNA: TGTGCCAGCAGATCGCCGGGGAACACTGAAGCTTTCTTT
CDR3 protein: CASRSPGNTEAFF

clone size: -
V gene: TRBV6-5
J gene: TRBJ2-1
D gene: TRBD2
CDR3 DNA: TGTGCCAGCAGGAAGACTAGCGGGAGCTACAATGAGCAGTTCTTC
CDR3 protein: CASRKTSGSYNEQFF

clone size: once
V gene: TRBV29-1
J gene: TRBJ2-2
D gene: TRBD1
CDR3 DNA: TGCAGCGTTGAGAGGGGACAGGGGGTCGGGGAGCTGTTTTTT
CDR3 protein: CSVERGQGVGELFF

clone size: once
V gene: TRBV10-2
J gene: TRBJ1-2
D gene: -
CDR3 DNA: TGCGCCAGCAGTGATCGGGAGTTCGGCTACACCTTC
CDR3 protein: CASSDREFGYTF

clone size: -
V gene: TRBV9
J gene: TRBJ2-1
D gene: -
CDR3 DNA: TGTGCCAGCAGCGTAGAAACGACTAGAGAGCAGTTCTTC
CDR3 protein: CASSVETTREQFF

clone size: -
V gene: TRBV10-2
J gene: TRBJ2-2
D gene: TRBD1
CDR3 DNA: TGCGCCAGCAGAACCACAGGGGGCCCCGGGGAGCTGTTTTTT
CDR3 protein: CASRTTGGPGELFF

clone size: once
V gene: TRBV19
J gene: TRBJ1-5
D gene: TRBD1
CDR3 DNA: TGTGCCAGTAGTGCTTACAGGGGGAATCAGCCCCAGCATTTT
CDR3 protein: CASSAYRGNQPQHF

clone size: -
V gene: TRBV7-9
J gene: TRBJ1-5
D gene: TRBD1
CDR3 DNA: TGTGCCAGCAGCTCCGACAGGGAGAGCAATCAGCCCCAGCATTTT
CDR3 protein: CASSSDRESNQPQHF